This T cell receptor beta chain was sequenced for a study of shared clonotypes between healthy human individuals. Points from the study as a whole: For naive CD4 cells, 4% to 5% of clonotypes were shared across a handful of donors. The researchers took only blood, and tissue repertoires probably look different.

This clone appeared a single time. The antigen is unknown. CDR3 size: 15 residues. Trimming cost V 2 bases and J 2 bases; bases outside gene matches: 5. The V gene's germline CDR1 is MNHEY and CDR2 SMNVEV (reference sequence). The authors split each subset's genomic DNA evenly across several immunoSEQ plates. Method: immunoSEQ multiplex PCR; TCRdb's copy keeps in-frame clones and lacks some. This table has roughly 1,500,000 clones, 95% to 99% appearing once. Source material: naive CD4+ T cells sorted from blood. The subset: CD45RA+ positively selected. This sequence originates from a man aged 25-45 years in good health. This sequence joins TRBV27 and TRBJ1-2, with 7 bases fitting TRBD1. The CDR3 is CASSLTGTANYGYTF. CDR3 coding DNA: TGTGCCAGCAGTTTAACCGGGACAGCGAACTATGGCTACACCTTC.